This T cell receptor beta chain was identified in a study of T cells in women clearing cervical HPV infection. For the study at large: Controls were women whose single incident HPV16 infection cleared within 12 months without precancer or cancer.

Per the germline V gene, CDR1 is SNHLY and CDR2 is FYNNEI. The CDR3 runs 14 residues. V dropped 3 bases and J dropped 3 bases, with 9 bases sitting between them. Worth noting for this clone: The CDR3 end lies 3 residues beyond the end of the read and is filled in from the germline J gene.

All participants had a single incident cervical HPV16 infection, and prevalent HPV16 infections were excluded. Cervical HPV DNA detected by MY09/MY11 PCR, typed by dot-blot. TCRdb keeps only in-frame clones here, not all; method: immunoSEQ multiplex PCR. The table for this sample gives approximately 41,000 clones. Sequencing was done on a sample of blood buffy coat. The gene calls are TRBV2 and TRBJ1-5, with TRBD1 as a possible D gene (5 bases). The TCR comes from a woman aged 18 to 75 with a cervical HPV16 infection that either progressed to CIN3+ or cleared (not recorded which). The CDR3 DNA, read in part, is TGTGCCAGCAGTGACGGGGGAAACAATCAGCCC. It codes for CASSDGGNNQP. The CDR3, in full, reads CASSDGGNNQPQHF.